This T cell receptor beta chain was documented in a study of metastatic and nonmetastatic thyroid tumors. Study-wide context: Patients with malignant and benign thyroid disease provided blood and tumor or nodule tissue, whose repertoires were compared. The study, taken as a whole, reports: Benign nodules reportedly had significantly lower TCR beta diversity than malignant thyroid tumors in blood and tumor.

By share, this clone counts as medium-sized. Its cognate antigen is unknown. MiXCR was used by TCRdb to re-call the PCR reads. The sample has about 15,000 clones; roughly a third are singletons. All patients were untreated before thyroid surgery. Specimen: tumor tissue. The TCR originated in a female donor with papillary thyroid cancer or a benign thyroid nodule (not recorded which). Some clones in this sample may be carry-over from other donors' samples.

CDR3 DNA sequence: TGCAGTGCTAGAGATCCAGGGGGCAGGGTCGCAGATACGCAGTATTTT. It translates to CSARDPGGRVADTQYF. The chain carries TRBV20-1 and TRBJ2-3; 8 bases align to TRBD1. Germline-derived CDR1 and CDR2 are DFQATT and SNEGSKA (reference sequence). V trimming: 0 bases; J trimming: 4 bases; junction bases outside the gene matches: 9. The CDR3 totals 16 residues.